Listed here are 3 T cell receptor beta chains from one sample, sequenced in a study of blood T cell repertoires in COVID-19. Repertoires were generated with immunoSEQ multiplex PCR, while TCRdb's copy carries only in-frame clones and drops some. The sample yields a few hundred thousand clones, around 83% seen once. Sequencing was done on a sample of peripheral blood. Receptors originate from a young woman with acute or convalescent COVID-19.

The rearrangement uses TRBV15 and TRBJ1-2; D call uncertain. V dropped 5 bases and J dropped 4 bases, with 8 bases sitting between them. The CDR3 spans 12 residues. The germline V gene encodes CDR1 LNHNV and CDR2 YYDKDF (reference sequence). CDR3 sequence reads: CATSGPLYGYTF. The CDR3 DNA reads TGTGCCACCAGCGGCCCCCTCTATGGCTACACCTTC.

The V and J genes are TRBV6-2 or TRBV6-3 and TRBJ2-5; 12 nucleotides line up with TRBD2. The V segment lost 4 bases and the J segment 1 base; nucleotides outside the gene matches: 4. From germline, CDR1 is MNHEY and CDR2 SVGEGT. The CDR3 length is 16 residues. The CDR3 DNA reads as TGTGCCAGCAGTTCCGGACTAGCGGGGATCCAAGAGACCCAGTACTTC. Protein product: CASSSGLAGIQETQYF.

This clone was counted a single time. V and J are TRBV27 and TRBJ2-7; 10 nucleotides align to TRBD2. The germline gives CDR1 MNHEY, CDR2 SMNVEV (reference sequence). This CDR3 is 16 amino acids long. Germline trimming cut 1 base from V and 2 bases from J; bases unmatched to any gene: 5. DNA of the CDR3: TGTGCCAGCAGTTTATTTGGGCTAGCGGGGGCCTACGAGCAGTACTTC. Translated: CASSLFGLAGAYEQYF.